The 8 T cell receptor beta chains reported below all come from one sample, sequenced in a study of response to subunit inactivated influenza vaccine. TCRdb re-analysed the RT-PCR reads in MiXCR, keeping a single row per CDR3 protein. The profile shows around 530,000 distinct CDR3 sequences, 16% of them singletons. The sequencing used CD4+ T cells sorted from PBMCs, collected around 25 months after vaccination. The receptors derive from a man aged 50 to 69 who received an inactivated influenza vaccine.

This clonotype appeared a few times. The chain is built from TRBV19 and TRBJ1-1; D gene uncertain. Germline CDR1 is LNHDA and CDR2 is SQIVND (reference sequence). This CDR3 spans 13 amino acids. The V end lost 8 bases, the J end lost 7 bases, and 17 bases lay between the germline ends. The CDR3 coding sequence is TGTGCCAGTTCGGACTCCGGGTCGTTTGAAGCTTTCTTT. Translated, it gives CASSDSGSFEAFF.

This clonotype has a count of ten or more. This chain uses TRBV11-2 with TRBJ2-3; a possible D gene is TRBD2 (6 bases). Trimming shortened V by 5 bases and J by 2 bases, and 11 bases separated the two germline ends. The germline CDR1 and CDR2 sequences are SGHAT and FQNNGV. The CDR3 totals 14 residues. CDR3 amino acids: CASSRIAATDTQYF. The CDR3 nucleotides are TGTGCCAGCAGCCGCATAGCGGCCACAGATACGCAGTATTTT.

The V and J genes are TRBV25-1 and TRBJ2-1; tentatively, D is TRBD2 (7 bases). The ends were cut back, 4 bases at V and 3 bases at J, with 25 bases in the middle. The CDR3 is made up of 19 amino acids. Germline CDR1 is MGHDK and CDR2 is SYGVNS. The DNA of the CDR3 is TGTGCCAGCAGTGTGAGAGGGGGTAGCGGGCCCCGGAACTACAATGAGCAGTTCTTC. Protein: CASSVRGGSGPRNYNEQFF.

A few counts support this clonotype. This rearrangement joins TRBV5-5 to TRBJ1-4; D not resolved. Germline CDR1 is SGHKS and CDR2 is YYEKEE (reference sequence). Trimming stripped 0 bases from V and 0 bases from J, with 9 bases between. The CDR3 loop spans 16 amino acids. The CDR3 DNA reads TGTGCCAGCAGCTTGGCCAGTAGTGCAACTAATGAAAAACTGTTTTTT. It specifies CASSLASSATNEKLFF.

The V call is TRBV20-1, the J call TRBJ2-7; TRBD2 matches at 8 bases. Losses at the gene ends were 3 bases for V and 5 bases for J; bases not matched to a gene: 9. Germline-derived CDR1 and CDR2 are DFQATT and SNEGSKA (reference sequence). This CDR3 contains 14 residues. CDR3 loop: CSASGSGSLNEQYF. CDR3 DNA sequence: TGCAGTGCTAGCGGAAGCGGGAGTTTGAACGAGCAGTACTTC.

The rearrangement uses TRBV7-2 and TRBJ2-2; TRBD2 agrees at 11 bases. After removal of 4 bases from V and 7 bases from J, the junction contained 8 bases not matched to a gene. The CDR3 is made up of 16 amino acids. Germline CDR1 and CDR2: SGHTA and FQGNSA. The CDR3 here is CASSSTSGSFGGELFF. In DNA, the CDR3 is TGTGCCAGCAGCTCTACTAGCGGGAGTTTCGGCGGGGAGCTGTTTTTT.

The chain links TRBV19 to TRBJ2-7, with TRBD2 identical over 8 bases. There are 14 residues in the CDR3. Trimming took 9 bases from V and 0 from J; bases not matched to a gene: 7. Germline V gives CDR1 LNHDA, CDR2 SQIVND (reference sequence). CDR3 sequence (DNA): TGTGCCAGCAACGCCGGGACTAGCTCCTACGAGCAGTACTTC. Translating it yields CASNAGTSSYEQYF.

This clonotype was seen only a few times. V is TRBV10-3 and J is TRBJ1-2, with unresolved D. CDR1 is ENHRY, CDR2 SYGVKD, per germline. The CDR3 consists of 13 residues. V lost 0 bases and J 12 bases, leaving 14 bases between the germline ends. The CDR3, as DNA: TGTGCCATCAGTGAGTCAAACAGCTTGGGAAACACCTTC. Translation gives CAISESNSLGNTF.